The 32 T cell receptor beta chains in this list originate from one sample, sequenced in a study of T-cell reconstitution after alpha-beta-depleted transplantation in children. Unique molecular identifiers were built into the TCRbeta library. MiXCR, run by TCRdb on the PCR reads, gives a single entry per CDR3 protein. Of 150,000 to 200,000 distinct CDR3 sequences listed, about 6.8% were seen once; the top ten hold 3% to 3.5%. The source material was PBMCs from the stem cell graft donor, sampled from the stem cell graft. All receptors derive from a human donor who donated a stem cell graft to a child with Wiskott-Aldrich syndrome.

This clonotype was seen ten or more times. The chain recombines TRBV6-1 with TRBJ2-7; 7 nucleotides align to TRBD1. The CDR3 sequence is 13 residues long. CDR1 is MNHNS, CDR2 SASEGT, per germline. The V and J ends lost 4 bases and 5 bases, in that order; junction bases with no gene match: 5. This chain's CDR3 is CASSGQGTNEQYF. In nucleotides, the CDR3 is TGTGCCAGCAGTGGACAGGGAACTAACGAGCAGTACTTC.

Many counts were recorded for this clonotype. The genes are TRBV5-1 and TRBJ2-2; 8 nucleotides align to TRBD1. CDR1 is SGHRS, CDR2 YFSETQ, per germline. V shed 0 bases and J 8 bases; nucleotides not matched to a gene: 6. This CDR3 is built from 15 residues. The CDR3 is CASSLDGQGIGELFF. DNA of the CDR3: TGCGCCAGCAGCTTGGATGGACAGGGAATTGGGGAGCTGTTTTTT. Supplemented by reference TRBV5-1 and TRBJ2-2, the full variable domain reads KAGVTQTPRYLIKTRGQQVTLSCSPISGHRSVSWYQQTPGQGLQFLFEYFSETQRNKGNFPGRFSGRQFSNSRSEMNVSTLELGDSALYLCASSLDGQGIGELFFGEGSRLTVL.

At least ten counts were recorded for this clonotype. The DNA for the CDR3 is TGTGCCAGCGAGGGCAATGAGCAGTTCTTC. Its protein is CASEGNEQFF. J is TRBJ2-1 and V is TRBV7-2, with D possibly TRBD2 on 5 matching bases. The V gene's germline CDR1 is SGHTA and CDR2 FQGNSA. This CDR3 contains 10 residues. V was trimmed by 8 bases and J by 6 bases, leaving 5 bases between them.

This clonotype showed up many times. The V call is TRBV5-6, the J call TRBJ2-2; D gene uncertain. Germline-derived CDR1 and CDR2 are SGHDT and YYEEEE. This CDR3 contains 16 residues. The germline V and J ends were trimmed by 0 bases and 7 bases, with 16 bases remaining between them. DNA for the CDR3: TGTGCCAGCAGCTTGGCCGGGTGGAAAGCGTTCGGGGAGCTGTTTTTT. This encodes CASSLAGWKAFGELFF.

This clonotype was seen more than once but under ten times. The V call is TRBV5-1, the J call TRBJ2-7, with 11 bases fitting TRBD2. This CDR3 has 16 amino acids. CDR1 SGHRS and CDR2 YFSETQ come from the germline V gene. V lost 0 bases and J lost 6; bases outside the gene matches: 8. CDR3 in DNA: TGCGCCAGCAGCTTGGGTTTTAGCGGGAGGGCCGGCGAGCAGTACTTC. The encoded protein is CASSLGFSGRAGEQYF.

The table lists this clonotype with many counts. The rearrangement uses TRBV28 and TRBJ2-2, with 9 bases lining up with TRBD1. V was pared by 5 bases and J by 2 bases, with 6 bases of the junction left unmatched. The CDR3 loop spans 16 amino acids. Germline V gene sequence: CDR1 MDHEN, CDR2 SYDVKM. CDR3: CASSPWTGVNTGELFF. The CDR3 coding sequence is TGTGCCAGCAGTCCATGGACAGGGGTTAACACCGGGGAGCTGTTTTTT. Variable domain in full (rest from reference TRBV28 and TRBJ2-2): DVKVTQSSRYLVKRTGEKVFLECVQDMDHENMFWYRQDPGLGLRLIYFSYDVKMKEKGDIPEGYSVSREKKERFSLILESASTNQTSMYLCASSPWTGVNTGELFFGEGSRLTVL.

This clonotype has a count of ten or more. V usage is TRBV5-1 and J usage is TRBJ2-7; 7 bases fit TRBD1. CDR3 length equals 16 residues. Germline loops: CDR1 SGHRS, CDR2 YFSETQ. V lost 2 bases, J lost 2 bases, and 10 bases stayed unmatched. The DNA for the CDR3 is TGCGCCAGCAGCTTCGACCCACAGGGGACCGCCTACGAGCAGTACTTC. It yields the protein CASSFDPQGTAYEQYF.

This clonotype was observed many times. The chain recombines TRBV5-1 with TRBJ1-6; D remains unclear. Per the germline V gene, CDR1 is SGHRS and CDR2 is YFSETQ. There are 16 residues in the CDR3. Trimming took off 3 bases at V and 1 base at J, with 11 bases between the two ends. As DNA, the CDR3 is TGCGCCAGCAGCTCCCAGCGGTGGTCCTATAATTCACCCCTCCACTTT. Its translation is CASSSQRWSYNSPLHF.

This clonotype was counted only a few times. The rearrangement joins TRBV5-4 to TRBJ2-3; D possibly corresponds to TRBD2 (7 bases). CDR1 is SGHNT and CDR2 is YYREEE in the germline V gene (reference sequence). Deletions cut 3 bases from V and 4 bases from J, with 27 bases between. The CDR3 has 19 amino acids. The CDR3 DNA reads as TGTGCCAGCAGCTGGGGACCATTACAAGGGGGGGGGTTGGCAGATACGCAGTATTTT. Translation: CASSWGPLQGGGLADTQYF.

This clonotype was picked up many times. The rearrangement links TRBV12-3 or TRBV12-4 to TRBJ2-7; 10 positions agree with TRBD2. V trimming: 6 bases; J trimming: 0 bases; junction bases outside the gene matches: 8. The CDR3 has 16 amino acids. CDR3 nucleotide sequence: TGTGCCAGCAGCCACGGGAGCGGGAGGGTCTCCTACGAGCAGTACTTC. Protein: CASSHGSGRVSYEQYF.

This clonotype was detected many times. The chain is built from TRBV7-9 and TRBJ1-2; TRBD1 matches at 11 bases. J lost 4 bases, V lost 5 bases, and 6 bases had no gene match. This CDR3 has 15 amino acids. CDR1 is SEHNR, CDR2 FQNEAQ, per germline (reference sequence). The CDR3 here is CASSPDRGRGYGYTF. CDR3 sequence (DNA): TGTGCCAGCAGCCCGGACAGGGGGCGCGGCTATGGCTACACCTTC.

In its sample, this clonotype was seen many times. V usage is TRBV12-3 or TRBV12-4 and J usage is TRBJ1-2, with no clear D. V dropped 1 base and J dropped 4 bases, with 7 bases sitting between them. The CDR3 is 13 amino acids. As DNA, the CDR3 is TGTGCCAGCAGTTTAGACCAGACCTATGGCTACACCTTC. Protein product: CASSLDQTYGYTF.

This clonotype was detected many times. CDR3 loop: CSAFHGGNNSPLHF. In nucleotides, the CDR3 is TGCAGTGCTTTCCACGGGGGTAATAATTCACCCCTCCACTTT. The rearrangement joins TRBV20-1 to TRBJ1-6, with D possibly TRBD1 on 5 matching bases. CDR3 size: 14 residues. Germline CDR1 DFQATT, CDR2 SNEGSKA (reference sequence). Trimming removed 5 bases at V and 5 bases at J, with 13 bases between.

This clonotype showed up many times. This chain joins TRBV9 and TRBJ1-3; 11 nucleotides align to TRBD1. Germline CDR1 SGDLS, CDR2 YYNGEE. The trim removed 6 bases at V and 2 bases at J, leaving 4 bases unmatched. The CDR3 length is 15 residues. The CDR3 sequence: CASTPGQGAGNTIYF. The CDR3 DNA sequence: TGTGCCAGCACCCCGGGACAGGGGGCTGGAAACACCATATATTTT.

The chain links TRBV7-2 to TRBJ2-1; 7 bases fit TRBD2. Germline V CDR1 and CDR2: SGHTA, FQGNSA. CDR3 length: 16 amino acids. V lost 4 bases, J lost 10 bases, and 16 bases stayed unmatched. CDR3 sequence: CASSSPIRAGAGEQFF. DNA for the CDR3: TGTGCCAGCAGCTCCCCGATTAGAGCAGGAGCGGGGGAGCAGTTCTTC.

About this clonotype itself: This CDR3 fails to terminate in the conserved phenylalanine or tryptophan, so it likely reflects a read error. No DNA is shown, since the ends of the CDR3 on it are uncertain; the CDR3 is the one TCRdb lists. This chain links TRBV7-9 with TRBJ2-5; the D call in the table, TRBD2, was not verified against the DNA. Both ends counted, the CDR3 spans 12 residues. CDR1 is SEHNR, CDR2 FQNEAQ, per germline (reference sequence). Here the CDR3 reads CASSQTSGGLGV.

With regard to this clonotype: Because the CDR3 is missing its conserved closing phenylalanine or tryptophan, this is likely a read error. This chain connects TRBV5-1 to TRBJ2-7; D ambiguous. Trimming took off 0 bases at V and 4 bases at J, with 5 bases between the two ends. CDR3 length: 12 amino acids. From germline, CDR1 is SGHRS and CDR2 YFSETQ. The CDR3 bases are TGCGCCAGCAGCTTGGACCAGTACGAGCAGTACCTC. Protein sequence: CASSLDQYEQYL.

The sample holds a few counts of this clonotype. The CDR3 DNA is TGTGCCAGCAGCCAAGCCGGGACGGACAATCAGCCCCAGCATTTT. This encodes CASSQAGTDNQPQHF. The chain employs TRBV7-9 and TRBJ1-5, with D possibly matching TRBD1 (5 bases). Germline values: CDR1 SEHNR, CDR2 FQNEAQ (reference sequence). Deletions cut 5 bases from V and 3 bases from J, with 14 bases between. The CDR3 contains 15 residues.

This clonotype was detected a few times. V and J are TRBV28 and TRBJ1-5, with 9 bases matching TRBD1. Germline V gene data show CDR1 as MDHEN and CDR2 as SYDVKM. The V segment lost 5 bases and the J segment 6 bases; nucleotides outside the gene matches: 11. CDR3 length: 16 amino acids. The CDR3 DNA follows: TGTGCCAGCAGTGCCCCAACAGGGGGCTTCGGTCAGCCCCAGCATTTT. Translated, it gives CASSAPTGGFGQPQHF.

This clonotype was counted at least ten times. The chain uses TRBV30 and TRBJ2-4; 7 positions agree with TRBD1. J lost 7 bases, V lost 2 bases, and 5 bases had no gene match. The CDR3 is made up of 13 amino acids. Germline-derived CDR1 and CDR2 are GTSNPN and SVGIG (reference sequence). The CDR3 here is CAWSKTGANIQYF. In DNA, the CDR3 is TGTGCCTGGAGTAAAACAGGGGCGAACATTCAGTACTTC.

This clonotype occurred many times. The rearrangement joins TRBV5-6 to TRBJ1-2; TRBD1 agrees at 10 bases. Germline V gene sequence: CDR1 SGHDT, CDR2 YYEEEE. This CDR3 has 17 amino acids. V lost 1 base to trimming and J lost 2 bases; unmatched junction nucleotides: 8. In DNA, the CDR3 is TGTGCCAGCAGCTTGTGGACAGGGGGACCCTTAAACTATGGCTACACCTTC. Its protein product is CASSLWTGGPLNYGYTF.

Ten or more counts support this clonotype. The chain couples TRBV20-1 to TRBJ2-5; 7 bases agree with TRBD2. CDR1 and CDR2 from the germline V gene are DFQATT and SNEGSKA (reference sequence). The CDR3 is 13 amino acids. V shed 3 bases, J shed 4 bases, and the junction held 5 bases outside the gene matches. The CDR3 protein is CSASPGGRETQYF. The CDR3 DNA reads TGCAGTGCTAGCCCGGGCGGGAGAGAGACCCAGTACTTC.

This clonotype was counted ten times or more. The V call is TRBV5-1, the J call TRBJ2-7, with D possibly being TRBD1 (6 bases). Trimming left V 4 bases short and J 4 bases short, with 9 bases between. The germline V gene encodes CDR1 SGHRS and CDR2 YFSETQ. The CDR3 totals 12 residues. The CDR3 protein is CASSGQGYEQYF. The CDR3 coding sequence is TGCGCCAGCAGCGGGCAGGGGTACGAGCAGTACTTC.

Turning to this clonotype: One junction end does not reproduce the germline sequence, and a read error may be involved. The chain couples TRBV15 to TRBJ2-1; D is unresolved. The CDR3 extends over 13 amino acids. In germline, CDR1 is LNHNV, CDR2 YYDKDF (reference sequence). CDR3 coding DNA: TGTGCCACCAGCAGAGATGAAAGCATTTTTATGCTCTTC. Amino acids: CATSRDESIFMLF.

This rearrangement joins TRBV5-1 to TRBJ2-5, with D unresolved. Trimming cost V 2 bases and J 3 bases, with 8 bases left between them. Germline V gene data show CDR1 as SGHRS and CDR2 as YFSETQ. The CDR3 is made up of 13 amino acids. The CDR3 DNA is TGCGCCAGCAGCTTTGCGGCAGAAGAGACCCAGTACTTC. Translated, it gives CASSFAAEETQYF. Full variable domain (missing parts from reference TRBV5-1 and TRBJ2-5): KAGVTQTPRYLIKTRGQQVTLSCSPISGHRSVSWYQQTPGQGLQFLFEYFSETQRNKGNFPGRFSGRQFSNSRSEMNVSTLELGDSALYLCASSFAAEETQYFGPGTRLLVL.

With regard to this clonotype: A much larger clone differs from this one at a single base, so this may be a read error. This chain uses TRBV24-1 with TRBJ2-7; 7 bases match TRBD2. CDR3 length: 12 residues. CDR1 and CDR2 (germline): KGHDR, SFDVKD. The CDR3 protein is CAASAPGGEQYF. CDR3 DNA sequence: TGTGCCGCCAGTGCCCCGGGGGGCGAGCAGTACTTC.

In its sample, this clonotype was seen many times. J is TRBJ1-5 and V is TRBV3-1; weak D call: TRBD1 (5 bases). CDR1 is LGHDT, CDR2 YNNKEL, per germline (reference sequence). V gave up 0 bases and J gave up 6 bases, with 9 bases separating them. This CDR3 spans 14 amino acids. The CDR3 nucleotides read TGTGCCAGCAGCCAAGATAAGGGGACTCAGCCCCAGCATTTT. Amino acids: CASSQDKGTQPQHF.

This clonotype has at least ten counts. The V gene is TRBV20-1, the J gene TRBJ2-1; 10 nucleotides agree with TRBD2. The J segment lost 7 bases and the V segment lost 2 bases, leaving 5 bases of the junction unmatched. Germline lookup yields CDR1 DFQATT and CDR2 SNEGSKA (reference sequence). The CDR3 is 14 residues long. In DNA, the CDR3 is TGCAGTGCTAGACTAGCGGGAGTACGTAATGAGCAGTTCTTC. As protein: CSARLAGVRNEQFF.

This clonotype was observed many times. The gene calls are TRBV5-1 and TRBJ2-7; possible D gene TRBD1, 6 bases. From germline, CDR1 is SGHRS and CDR2 YFSETQ. With 3 bases removed from V and 3 bases from J, the gap between germline ends came to 10 bases. There are 13 residues in the CDR3. The CDR3 DNA reads TGCGCCAGCAGCTCGGGACAATTCTACGAGCAGTACTTC. Protein sequence: CASSSGQFYEQYF.

The CDR3 sequence is CASSVGQNEQFF. The CDR3 nucleotides read TGCGCCAGCTCAGTAGGGCAAAATGAGCAGTTCTTC. The chain recombines TRBV10-2 with TRBJ2-1; D is undetermined. CDR1 WSHSY and CDR2 SAAADI come from the germline V gene. This CDR3 is built from 12 residues. V dropped 8 bases and J dropped 7 bases, with 12 bases sitting between them.

This clonotype was counted at least ten times. The rearrangement links TRBV20-1 to TRBJ2-7; 7 positions match TRBD2. Germline CDR1 reads DFQATT; CDR2 reads SNEGSKA (reference sequence). The trim removed 6 bases at V and 6 bases at J, leaving 5 bases unmatched. CDR3 length equals 11 residues. The DNA for the CDR3 is TGCAGTGCAAAGACTAGCCGCGAGCAGTACTTC. It specifies CSAKTSREQYF.

There are many counts of this clonotype. This rearrangement joins TRBV6-5 to TRBJ1-2; no firm D call. Trimming stripped 3 bases from V and 8 bases from J, with 28 bases between. Germline V gene sequence: CDR1 MNHEY, CDR2 SVGAGI. CDR3 length: 18 amino acids. The CDR3: CASSYPGRMMMYHGGYTF. The CDR3 bases are TGTGCCAGCAGTTATCCCGGGCGCATGATGATGTATCATGGAGGCTACACCTTC.